The clone carrying this TCR beta chain occurred a few times. Its antigen is undetermined. These data belong to a study of regulatory T cells in long-lasting Graves disease. Time point: persistent/refractory GD, antithyroid drugs over 5 years with positive TRAb. Preparation of the TCR library used RNA extracted from PBMCs. Graves' disease was diagnosed by American Thyroid Association guidelines. Assembly of TCR beta libraries relied on iRepertoire HTBI primers together with Arm-PCR of CDR3 regions. In TCRdb, the multiplex PCR reads were re-called with MiXCR into one record per CDR3 protein. The sample yields hundreds of thousands of distinct CDR3 sequences, 25% to 35% seen once. Trimming pared 2 bases from V and 0 bases from J, leaving 11 bases between. This CDR3 has 15 residues. In germline, CDR1 is MNHEY, CDR2 SVGAGI. Study-wide results and caveats: Accuracy may have been reduced by the small sample size. Repertoires from persistent disease leaned toward TRBV28, TRBJ1-2 and TRBJ2-5.

The rearrangement links TRBV6-5 to TRBJ2-7, with no clear D. The clonotype was recovered from a female donor with Graves disease. The sequencing here drew on peripheral blood mononuclear cells (PBMCs), taken when the disease was refractory, from a patient treated with antithyroid drugs. The CDR3 bases are TGTGCCAGCAGTTACGCGTTTGGCAGCTCCTACGAGCAGTACTTC. Protein: CASSYAFGSSYEQYF.